This T cell receptor (beta chain) was obtained from a study of T-cell reconstitution after alpha-beta-depleted transplantation in children. The CDR3 length is 15 residues. The germline V gene has CDR1 MNHEY and CDR2 SVGEGT. With V trimmed by 5 bases and J by 5 bases, 12 bases remained unmatched. This clonotype has only one observation. Unique molecular identifiers were incorporated when the TCRbeta library was constructed. One entry per CDR3 protein, called by TCRdb with MiXCR from the PCR reads. The data contain about 340,000 distinct CDR3 sequences, roughly 14% of them seen just once; the ten biggest clones take up roughly 4.5%.

This receptor was identified in a human donor who donated a stem cell graft to a child with Fanconi anemia. Sequencing was performed on PBMCs, taken from the stem cell graft. The chain joins TRBV6-2 or TRBV6-3 to TRBJ2-7; 7 positions agree with TRBD2. CDR3 sequence (DNA): TGTGCCAGCAGTCCCAGTCACCGGGGGGAAGACGAGCAGTACTTC. Amino acid sequence: CASSPSHRGEDEQYF.